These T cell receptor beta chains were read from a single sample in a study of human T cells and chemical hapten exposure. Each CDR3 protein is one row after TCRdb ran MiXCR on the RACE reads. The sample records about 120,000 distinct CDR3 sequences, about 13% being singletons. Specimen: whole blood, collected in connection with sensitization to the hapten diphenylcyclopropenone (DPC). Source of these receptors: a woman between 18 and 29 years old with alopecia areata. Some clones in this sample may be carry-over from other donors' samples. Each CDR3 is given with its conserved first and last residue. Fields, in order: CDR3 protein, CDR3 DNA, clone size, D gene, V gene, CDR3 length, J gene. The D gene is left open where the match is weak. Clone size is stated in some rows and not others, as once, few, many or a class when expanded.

CASSLDAQGNTEAFF | TGTGCCAGCAGCTTGGACGCCCAGGGGAACACTGAAGCTTTCTTT | . | . | TRBV5-6 | 15 | TRBJ1-1
CASSLGGVSGELFF | TGTGCCAGCAGCTTAGGAGGGGTTTCCGGGGAGCTGTTTTTT | few | . | TRBV7-6 | 14 | TRBJ2-2
CSAPGPLAGRNIQYF | TGCAGTGCCCCTGGGCCCTTAGCGGGGAGGAACATTCAGTACTTC | few | TRBD2 | TRBV20-1 | 15 | TRBJ2-4
CASSSLGQPNQPQHF | TGTGCCAGCAGTAGCTTAGGACAACCAAATCAGCCCCAGCATTTT | many | . | TRBV6-2/TRBV6-3 | 15 | TRBJ1-5
CSAQGTEAFF | TGCAGCGCTCAGGGCACTGAAGCTTTCTTT | . | . | TRBV29-1 | 10 | TRBJ1-1
CSARLGASYNEQFF | TGCAGTGCTAGGCTGGGGGCCTCCTACAATGAGCAGTTCTTC | . | . | TRBV20-1 | 14 | TRBJ2-1
CASSHYRGPYEQYF | TGCGCCAGCAGCCACTACAGGGGGCCCTACGAGCAGTACTTC | . | TRBD1 | TRBV4-3 | 14 | TRBJ2-7
CASSHDSVNEQFF | TGTGCCAGCAGTCACGACTCCGTCAATGAGCAGTTCTTC | few | . | TRBV6-2/TRBV6-3 | 13 | TRBJ2-1
CASSTKQSPYSNQPQHF | TGTGCCAGCAGCACCAAACAGAGCCCATATAGCAATCAGCCCCAGCATTTT | . | . | TRBV5-6 | 17 | TRBJ1-5
CSARDGSASGGPRDTQYF | TGCAGTGCTAGAGATGGTTCGGCTAGCGGGGGCCCGAGGGATACGCAGTATTTT | many | TRBD2 | TRBV20-1 | 18 | TRBJ2-3
CASSETHSYEQYF | TGTGCCAGCAGCGAAACCCACTCCTACGAGCAGTACTTC | few | . | TRBV21-1 | 13 | TRBJ2-7
CASSPRTAVNEKLFF | TGTGCCAGCAGCCCAAGGACAGCCGTTAATGAAAAACTGTTTTTT | few | . | TRBV7-8 | 15 | TRBJ1-4
CASSYGSINEQFF | TGTGCCAGCAGTTACGGGAGCATTAATGAGCAGTTCTTC | few | . | TRBV6-6 | 13 | TRBJ2-1
CAIMPGTYTGELFF | TGTGCCATCATGCCAGGAACATACACCGGGGAGCTGTTTTTT | few | . | TRBV10-3 | 14 | TRBJ2-2
CASSRSTGVEQYF | TGTGCCAGCAGTCGCTCAACAGGGGTCGAGCAGTACTTC | few | TRBD1 | TRBV28 | 13 | TRBJ2-7
CASSYSGQSYSPLHF | TGTGCCAGCAGTTACTCGGGACAGTCGTATTCACCCCTCCACTTT | many | TRBD1 | TRBV6-5 | 15 | TRBJ1-6
CASTHCRKTGDLSNQPQHF | TGTGCCAGCACCCATTGCCGGAAGACAGGGGATCTTAGCAATCAGCCCCAGCATTTT | few | TRBD1 | TRBV5-6 | 19 | TRBJ1-5
CSASWGQGNTGELFF | TGCAGTGCTAGTTGGGGACAGGGAAACACCGGGGAGCTGTTTTTT | few | TRBD1 | TRBV20-1 | 15 | TRBJ2-2
CSVEDRTTSYEQYF | TGCAGCGTTGAAGATAGGACTACCTCCTACGAGCAGTACTTC | . | . | TRBV29-1 | 14 | TRBJ2-7
CASSPSAGGTYEQYF | TGTGCCAGCAGCCCCTCCGCGGGGGGGACTTACGAGCAGTACTTC | few | TRBD2 | TRBV7-6 | 15 | TRBJ2-7
CASSHPQGGGQFF | TGTGCCAGCAGCCACCCCCAGGGCGGGGGGCAGTTCTTC | few | TRBD2 | TRBV5-4 | 13 | TRBJ2-1
CASSLAGWDAGELFF | TGTGCCAGCAGTTTGGCAGGGTGGGACGCCGGGGAGCTGTTTTTT | . | . | TRBV28 | 15 | TRBJ2-2
CSVAGVGTVTDTQYF | TGCAGCGTTGCGGGGGTCGGGACAGTCACAGATACGCAGTATTTT | . | . | TRBV29-1 | 15 | TRBJ2-3
CASSQERQNYANGYTF | TGCGCCAGCAGCCAAGAGAGGCAAAACTACGCTAATGGCTACACCTTC | . | . | TRBV4-1 | 16 | TRBJ1-2
CASSMPGHTTSLYGYTF | TGTGCCAGCAGCATGCCGGGACACACTACAAGCCTATATGGCTACACCTTC | . | . | TRBV6-6 | 17 | TRBJ1-2
CASSVDTPGLAGGPPVTQYF | TGTGCCAGCAGCGTAGATACTCCAGGACTAGCGGGGGGACCACCGGTCACGCAGTATTTT | few | TRBD2 | TRBV9 | 20 | TRBJ2-3
CASSLNMGAAAFF | TGCGCCAGCAGCCTTAATATGGGGGCGGCAGCTTTCTTT | many | . | TRBV4-3 | 13 | TRBJ1-1
CASSAGGSDNEQFF | TGTGCCAGCAGCGCAGGGGGCTCTGACAATGAGCAGTTCTTC | . | TRBD1 | TRBV9 | 14 | TRBJ2-1
CASSPGTGELFF | TGTGCCAGCAGTCCAGGGACCGGGGAGCTGTTTTTT | many | . | TRBV6-2/TRBV6-3 | 12 | TRBJ2-2
CSAREQGETYEQYF | TGCAGTGCTAGAGAACAGGGGGAGACCTACGAGCAGTACTTC | . | TRBD1 | TRBV20-1 | 14 | TRBJ2-7
CASSLIPEKQYF | TGCGCCAGCAGTCTTATTCCGGAGAAGCAGTACTTC | . | . | TRBV10-1 | 12 | TRBJ2-7
CASSLSPLRGGYNEQFF | TGTGCCAGCAGTTTATCCCCCCTGCGGGGGGGTTACAATGAGCAGTTCTTC | . | TRBD2 | TRBV27 | 17 | TRBJ2-1
CASSEGLRVQYF | TGTGCCAGCAGTGAAGGCCTCAGGGTGCAGTACTTC | many | . | TRBV2 | 12 | TRBJ2-7
CSAGRDRVTTQYF | TGCAGTGCTGGACGGGACCGCGTCACGACGCAGTATTTT | many | . | TRBV20-1 | 13 | TRBJ2-3
CASSQETQYF | TGTGCCAGCAGCCAAGAGACCCAGTACTTC | many | . | TRBV7-9 | 10 | TRBJ2-5
CASRPGAGTGVYQPQHF | TGTGCCAGCCGTCCAGGCGCCGGGACAGGGGTTTATCAGCCCCAGCATTTT | many | TRBD1 | TRBV6-2/TRBV6-3 | 17 | TRBJ1-5
CASSVARDRPLTDTQYF | TGTGCCAGCAGCGTCGCCCGGGACAGGCCACTTACAGATACGCAGTATTTT | many | TRBD1 | TRBV9 | 17 | TRBJ2-3